Below, 8 T cell receptor beta chains from the same sample are listed, as sequenced in a study of shared clonotypes between healthy human individuals. Profiled with immunoSEQ multiplex PCR; TCRdb holds only in-frame clones, not every one. The sample includes about 480,000 clones, 60% to 80% of them seen just once. The sample comprised PBMCs. The receptor source for this set is a middle-aged woman in good health. Some clones in this sample may be carry-over from other donors' samples.

The V gene is TRBV27, the J gene TRBJ2-5, with D unresolved. CDR3 size: 15 residues. The germline gives CDR1 MNHEY, CDR2 SMNVEV (reference sequence). V was trimmed by 1 base and J by 1 base, leaving 10 bases between them. This CDR3 is CASSLYYATQETQYF. CDR3 sequence (DNA): TGTGCCAGCAGTTTATACTACGCTACCCAAGAGACCCAGTACTTC.

The genes are TRBV10-2 and TRBJ1-5, with D perhaps TRBD1 (5 bases). The V gene's germline CDR1 is WSHSY and CDR2 SAAADI. Trimming stripped 8 bases from V and 5 bases from J, with 13 bases between. CDR3 size: 13 residues. The CDR3 spells CASSQGGYQPQHF. The CDR3 nucleotides are TGCGCCAGCTCGCAGGGAGGGTATCAGCCCCAGCATTTT.

The CDR3 DNA is TGTGCCAGCAGCTTAACGGGGGCCTACAATGAGCAGTTCTTC. Translated: CASSLTGAYNEQFF. This sequence joins TRBV7-9 and TRBJ2-1; weak D call: TRBD2 (6 bases). The CDR3 length is 14 residues. Germline loops: CDR1 SEHNR, CDR2 FQNEAQ (reference sequence). V shed 2 bases and J shed 2 bases, with 7 bases lying between them.

This chain uses TRBV5-4 with TRBJ2-1; D gene ambiguous. Trimming removed 0 bases from V and 12 bases from J, with 19 bases in between. Looked up from germline, CDR1 is SGHNT and CDR2 is YYREEE (reference sequence). The CDR3 contains 15 residues. The CDR3 DNA sequence: TGTGCCAGCAGCTTGGGTAGCCACTCCCCACTCGGGCAGTTCTTC. As protein: CASSLGSHSPLGQFF.

CDR3 protein: CAWSVGLPNNEQFF. The CDR3 nucleotides are TGTGCCTGGAGTGTAGGTCTACCTAACAATGAGCAGTTCTTC. The chain employs TRBV30 and TRBJ2-1, with no clear D. This CDR3 has 14 residues. Trimming stripped 0 bases from V and 5 bases from J, with 11 bases between. Germline V CDR1 and CDR2: GTSNPN, SVGIG (reference sequence).

This clone was counted only a few times. The chain uses TRBV5-1 and TRBJ2-7; 8 bases are shared with TRBD1. This CDR3 has 15 amino acids. Germline V gene data show CDR1 as SGHRS and CDR2 as YFSETQ. V shed 4 bases, J shed 2 bases, and the junction held 8 bases outside the gene matches. CDR3 protein: CASSELTGEAYEQYF. The CDR3, as DNA: TGCGCCAGCAGCGAACTGACAGGGGAAGCCTACGAGCAGTACTTC.

The CDR3 sequence is CASSPRTGLDQETQYF. As DNA, the CDR3 is TGTGCCAGCAGTCCTCGGACAGGGTTGGACCAAGAGACCCAGTACTTC. The chain carries TRBV28 and TRBJ2-5, with 8 bases identical to TRBD1. Germline assignment: CDR1 MDHEN and CDR2 SYDVKM. This CDR3 has 16 residues. V dropped 5 bases and J dropped 0; count of bases not matched to a gene: 8.

The rearrangement links TRBV6-8 to TRBJ2-1, with D possibly TRBD2 on 5 matching bases. V was shortened by 2 bases and J by 10 bases, with 6 bases between the two germline ends. CDR3 size: 11 residues. The germline gives CDR1 MNHGY, CDR2 SAAAGT. The CDR3 is CASSYRLEQFF. The CDR3, as DNA: TGTGCCAGCAGTTACAGACTAGAGCAGTTCTTC.